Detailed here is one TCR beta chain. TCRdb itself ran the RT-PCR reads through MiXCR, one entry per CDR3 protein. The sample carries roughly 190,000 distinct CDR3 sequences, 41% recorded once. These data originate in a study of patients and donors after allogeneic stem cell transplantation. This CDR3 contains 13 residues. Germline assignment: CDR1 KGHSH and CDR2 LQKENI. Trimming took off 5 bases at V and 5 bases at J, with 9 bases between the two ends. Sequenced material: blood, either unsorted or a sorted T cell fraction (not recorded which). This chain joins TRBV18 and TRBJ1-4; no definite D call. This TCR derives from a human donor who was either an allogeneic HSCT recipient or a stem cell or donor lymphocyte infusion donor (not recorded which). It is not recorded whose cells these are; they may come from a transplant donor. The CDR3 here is CASSGDLNEKLFF. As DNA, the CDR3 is TGTGCCAGCTCAGGGGATCTAAATGAAAAACTGTTTTTT.